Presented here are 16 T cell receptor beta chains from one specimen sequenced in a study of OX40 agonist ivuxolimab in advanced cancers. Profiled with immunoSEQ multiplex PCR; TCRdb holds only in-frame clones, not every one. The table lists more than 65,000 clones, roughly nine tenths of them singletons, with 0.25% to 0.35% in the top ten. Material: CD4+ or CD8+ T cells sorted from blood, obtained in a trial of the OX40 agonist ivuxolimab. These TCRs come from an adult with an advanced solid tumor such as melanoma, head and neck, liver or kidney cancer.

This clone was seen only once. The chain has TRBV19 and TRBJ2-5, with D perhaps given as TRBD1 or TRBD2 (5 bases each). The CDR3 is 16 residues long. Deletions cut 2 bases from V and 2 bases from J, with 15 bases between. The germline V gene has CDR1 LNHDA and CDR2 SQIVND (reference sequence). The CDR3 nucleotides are TGTGCCAGTAGTATAAGCCCGGGGCAGGTACAAGAGACCCAGTACTTC. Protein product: CASSISPGQVQETQYF.

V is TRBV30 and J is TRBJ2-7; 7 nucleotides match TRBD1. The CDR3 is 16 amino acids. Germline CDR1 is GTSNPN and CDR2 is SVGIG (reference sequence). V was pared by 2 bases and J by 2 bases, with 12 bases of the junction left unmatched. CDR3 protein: CAWSPLVRQGPYEQYF. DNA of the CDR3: TGTGCCTGGAGTCCCTTAGTCCGACAGGGACCCTACGAGCAGTACTTC.

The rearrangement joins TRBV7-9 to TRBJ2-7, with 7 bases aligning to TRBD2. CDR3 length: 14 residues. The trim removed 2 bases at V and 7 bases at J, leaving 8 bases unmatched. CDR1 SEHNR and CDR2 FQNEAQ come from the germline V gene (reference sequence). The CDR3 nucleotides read TGTGCCAGCAGCTTATCTAGCGGAGTCGGGGAGCAGTACTTC. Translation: CASSLSSGVGEQYF.

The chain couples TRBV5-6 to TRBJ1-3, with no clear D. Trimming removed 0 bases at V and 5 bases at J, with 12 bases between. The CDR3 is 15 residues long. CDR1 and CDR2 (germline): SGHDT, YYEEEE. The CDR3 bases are TGTGCCAGCAGCTTGGAGGCAGGTTCTCGAAACACCATATATTTT. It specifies CASSLEAGSRNTIYF. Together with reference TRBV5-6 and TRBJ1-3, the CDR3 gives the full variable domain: DAGVTQSPTHLIKTRGQQVTLRCSPKSGHDTVSWYQQALGQGPQFIFQYYEEEERQRGNFPDRFSGHQFPNYSSELNVNALLLGDSALYLCASSLEAGSRNTIYFGEGSWLTVV.

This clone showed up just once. CDR3 nucleotides: TGCGCCAGCATCGGGACAGGGAACACCGGGGAGCTGTTTTTT. Encoded protein: CASIGTGNTGELFF. The chain joins TRBV5-1 to TRBJ2-2; 8 positions agree with TRBD1. Unmatched junction bases numbered 2, after V lost 6 bases and J lost 1 base. Germline CDR1 is SGHRS and CDR2 is YFSETQ. This CDR3 contains 14 residues.

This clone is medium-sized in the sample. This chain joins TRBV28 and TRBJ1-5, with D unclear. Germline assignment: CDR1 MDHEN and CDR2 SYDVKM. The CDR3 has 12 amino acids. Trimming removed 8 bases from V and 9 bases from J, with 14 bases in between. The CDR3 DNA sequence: TGTGCCAGCTGTACGGTGTCGCGGCCCCAGCATTTT. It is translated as CASCTVSRPQHF.

The DNA of the CDR3 is TGCGCCAGCAGCTTGGCAACCCACGGGAGTACAGATACGCAGTATTTT. It yields the protein CASSLATHGSTDTQYF. The rearrangement joins TRBV5-1 to TRBJ2-3; a possible D gene is TRBD2 (6 bases). Germline assignment: CDR1 SGHRS and CDR2 YFSETQ. This CDR3 has 16 residues. The V end lost 0 bases, the J end lost 3 bases, and 14 bases lay between the germline ends.

The CDR3 coding sequence is TGCGCCAGCAGCTCCCTCCGGGGGGGGGCCATAGATACGCAGTATTTT. Protein: CASSSLRGGAIDTQYF. This chain uses TRBV5-1 with TRBJ2-3; 8 nucleotides agree with TRBD2. CDR1 and CDR2 (germline): SGHRS, YFSETQ. The CDR3 is made up of 16 amino acids. Unmatched junction bases numbered 11, after V lost 3 bases and J lost 5 bases. The entire variable domain, with the rest obtained from reference TRBV5-1 and TRBJ2-3, is as follows: KAGVTQTPRYLIKTRGQQVTLSCSPISGHRSVSWYQQTPGQGLQFLFEYFSETQRNKGNFPGRFSGRQFSNSRSEMNVSTLELGDSALYLCASSSLRGGAIDTQYFGPGTRLTVL.

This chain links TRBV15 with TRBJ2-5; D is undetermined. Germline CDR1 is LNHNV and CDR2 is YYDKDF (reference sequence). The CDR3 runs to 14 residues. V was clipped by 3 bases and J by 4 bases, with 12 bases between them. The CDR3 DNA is TGTGCCACCAGCAGCACTCCAGCAGGAGAGACCCAGTACTTC. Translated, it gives CATSSTPAGETQYF.

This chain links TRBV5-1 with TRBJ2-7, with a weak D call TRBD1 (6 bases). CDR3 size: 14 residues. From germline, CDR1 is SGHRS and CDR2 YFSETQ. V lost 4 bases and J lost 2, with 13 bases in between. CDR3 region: CASSNSGQTYEQYF. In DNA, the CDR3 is TGCGCCAGCAGCAATTCGGGACAAACCTACGAGCAGTACTTC.

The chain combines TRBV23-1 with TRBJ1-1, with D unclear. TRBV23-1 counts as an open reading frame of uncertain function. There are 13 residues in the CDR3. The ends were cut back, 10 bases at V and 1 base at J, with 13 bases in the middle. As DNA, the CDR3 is TGCGCCAACCCGGAGGATTCGAACACTGAAGCTTTCTTT. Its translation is CANPEDSNTEAFF.

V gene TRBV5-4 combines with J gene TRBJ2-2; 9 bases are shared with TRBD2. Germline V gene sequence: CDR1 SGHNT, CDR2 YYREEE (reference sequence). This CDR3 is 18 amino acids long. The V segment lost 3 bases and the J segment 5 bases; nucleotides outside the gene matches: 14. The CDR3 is CASSYMASGILGTGELFF. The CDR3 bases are TGTGCCAGCAGCTACATGGCTAGCGGGATCCTGGGTACCGGGGAGCTGTTTTTT.

The CDR3 nucleotides are TGTGCCAGCAGTGAAGCGCTAAATGCAGAGACCCAGTACTTC. Translated, it gives CASSEALNAETQYF. The rearrangement links TRBV6-1 to TRBJ2-5, with D hard to call. The germline CDR1 and CDR2 sequences are MNHNS and SASEGT. The CDR3 has 14 amino acids. V was clipped by 0 bases and J by 4 bases, with 9 bases between them.

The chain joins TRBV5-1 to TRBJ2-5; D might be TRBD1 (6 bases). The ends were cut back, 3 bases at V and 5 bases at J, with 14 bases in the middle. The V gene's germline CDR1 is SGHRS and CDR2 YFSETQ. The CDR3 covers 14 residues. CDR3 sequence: CASSSDSLRETQYF. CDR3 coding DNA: TGCGCCAGCAGCTCGGACAGCCTTAGGGAGACCCAGTACTTC.

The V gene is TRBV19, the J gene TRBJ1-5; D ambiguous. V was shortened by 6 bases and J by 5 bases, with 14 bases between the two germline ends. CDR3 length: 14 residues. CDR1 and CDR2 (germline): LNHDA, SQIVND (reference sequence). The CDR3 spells CASRGPADYQPQHF. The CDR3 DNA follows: TGTGCCAGTAGAGGACCCGCGGACTATCAGCCCCAGCATTTT.

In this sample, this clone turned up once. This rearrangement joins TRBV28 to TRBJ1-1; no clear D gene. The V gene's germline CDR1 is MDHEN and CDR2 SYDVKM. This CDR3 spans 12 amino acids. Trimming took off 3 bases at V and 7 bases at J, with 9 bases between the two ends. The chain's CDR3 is CASSFGRGEAFF. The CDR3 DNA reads TGTGCCAGCAGTTTTGGACGGGGTGAAGCTTTCTTT.